The rows below give T cell receptor beta chains drawn from one sample of a study of CD8 T cells in Susac syndrome. TCRdb ran MiXCR on the immunoSEQ multiplex PCR reads and lists one entry per CDR3 protein. The sample has about 120,000 distinct CDR3 sequences, less than 95% seen once. Input material: CD4+ T cells from PBMCs. These TCRs come from a human donor with multiple sclerosis. The CDR3 runs from the conserved cysteine through the conserved F or W. The D gene is left open where the match is weak. Clone size is not always given. Where it is, it says once, few, many or a class for expanded clones.

NA,NA,TRBJ1-2,TRBV29-1,CSVLPTGFNYGYTF,TGCAGCGTTCTCCCCACAGGGTTTAACTATGGCTACACCTTC
NA,once,TRBJ2-7,TRBV20-1,CSARVVPGRGEQYF,TGCAGTGCTAGAGTAGTCCCGGGTAGAGGGGAGCAGTACTTC
NA,NA,TRBJ1-5,TRBV30,CAWGGGGNQPQHF,TGTGCCTGGGGAGGAGGTGGCAATCAGCCCCAGCATTTT
TRBD1,NA,TRBJ1-1,TRBV19,CASSRDRGPMNTEAFF,TGTGCCAGTAGTAGGGACAGAGGTCCAATGAACACTGAAGCTTTCTTT
NA,NA,TRBJ1-1,TRBV19,CASSMSRATPEAFF,TGTGCCAGTAGTATGAGTCGGGCAACCCCTGAAGCTTTCTTT
TRBD1,NA,TRBJ1-1,TRBV25-1,CASRNDRATEAFF,TGTGCCAGCCGCAACGACAGGGCTACTGAAGCTTTCTTT
NA,NA,TRBJ1-2,TRBV4-3,CASSQDYNDLYGYTF,TGCGCCAGCAGCCAAGATTACAACGACCTCTATGGCTACACCTTC
NA,NA,TRBJ1-5,TRBV30,CAWSTGTNQPQHF,TGTGCCTGGAGCACAGGGACAAATCAGCCCCAGCATTTT
TRBD2,NA,TRBJ2-3,TRBV25-1,CASSATSGRTDTQYF,TGTGCCAGCAGTGCTACTAGCGGCCGCACAGATACGCAGTATTTT
NA,NA,TRBJ1-2,TRBV25-1,CASRERAYGYTF,TGTGCCAGCAGGGAGAGAGCCTATGGCTACACCTTC
NA,NA,TRBJ2-5,TRBV7-2,CASSLGQGHTQYF,TGTGCCAGCAGCTTAGGGCAGGGGCATACCCAGTACTTC
NA,NA,TRBJ2-1,TRBV2,CASSEALAISGEQFF,TGTGCCAGCAGTGAAGCCCTAGCAATATCGGGTGAGCAGTTCTTC
NA,once,TRBJ1-2,TRBV2,CASSERRDFGGYTF,TGTGCCAGCAGTGAACGCAGGGACTTCGGTGGCTACACCTTC
NA,NA,TRBJ1-4,TRBV5-6,CASSWGVSGEKLFF,TGTGCCAGCAGCTGGGGGGTCTCGGGGGAAAAACTGTTTTTT